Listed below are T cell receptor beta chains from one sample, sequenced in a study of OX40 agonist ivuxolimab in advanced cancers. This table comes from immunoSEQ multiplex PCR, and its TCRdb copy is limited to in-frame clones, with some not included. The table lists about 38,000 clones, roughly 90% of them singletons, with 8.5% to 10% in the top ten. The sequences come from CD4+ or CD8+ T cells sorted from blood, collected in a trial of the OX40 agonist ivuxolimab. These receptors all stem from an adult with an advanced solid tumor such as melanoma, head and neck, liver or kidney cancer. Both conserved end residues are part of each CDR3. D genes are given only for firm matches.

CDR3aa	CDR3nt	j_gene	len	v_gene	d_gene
CASSFADNIRGGQFF	TGTGCCAGCAGTTTCGCGGACAACATACGAGGCGGGCAGTTCTTC	TRBJ2-1	15	TRBV27	NA
CASSSDPGTSSYNEQFF	TGTGCCAGCAGCTCGGACCCGGGAACGAGCTCCTACAATGAGCAGTTCTTC	TRBJ2-1	17	TRBV7-9	NA
CASSLTLTDTQYF	TGTGCCAGCAGCTTAACCCTGACAGATACGCAGTATTTT	TRBJ2-3	13	TRBV13	NA
CASSEDSSSNTEAFF	TGTGCCAGCAGCGAGGACAGTTCTTCGAACACTGAAGCTTTCTTT	TRBJ1-1	15	TRBV2	NA
CASSLDRGVGTEAFF	TGTGCCAGCAGCTTGGATCGGGGAGTCGGGACTGAAGCTTTCTTT	TRBJ1-1	15	TRBV5-4	NA
CASTTTRPGLAGTGELFF	TGTGCCAGCACTACAACGCGACCGGGACTAGCCGGCACCGGGGAGCTGTTTTTT	TRBJ2-2	18	TRBV2	TRBD2
CASSLRLAGDSGELFF	TGCGCCAGCAGCCTGCGACTAGCGGGAGACTCCGGGGAGCTGTTTTTT	TRBJ2-2	16	TRBV4-3	TRBD2
CASSLVLGRPNEQFF	TGTGCCAGCAGCTTAGTGCTAGGGAGGCCGAATGAGCAGTTCTTC	TRBJ2-1	15	TRBV11-2	NA
CASSPSFGTDTQYF	TGTGCCAGCAGCCCCAGTTTTGGCACAGATACGCAGTATTTT	TRBJ2-3	14	TRBV5-8	NA
CASSERRDRVNTGELFF	TGTGCCAGCAGCGAACGCCGGGACAGGGTAAACACCGGGGAGCTGTTTTTT	TRBJ2-2	17	TRBV9	TRBD1
CASSYYSSPYNEQFF	TGTGCCAGCAGCTACTACTCCAGTCCCTACAATGAGCAGTTCTTC	TRBJ2-1	15	TRBV7-8	NA
CASSLEIMGGTEAFF	TGTGCCAGCAGTTTGGAAATCATGGGCGGCACTGAAGCTTTCTTT	TRBJ1-1	15	TRBV28	NA